This section outlines one T cell receptor (beta chain) sequence together with its context. The antigen this receptor binds is unknown. Base qualities were left out, and no much larger clone turns up one base away. This sample is part of a study of regulatory T cells in long-lasting Graves disease listed by TCRdb under 2021. In the study overall: Antithyroid drugs had been taken for less than 3 months by newly diagnosed Graves' disease patients. Patients with persistent Graves' disease were compared with patients with newly diagnosed Graves' disease using TCR sequencing and RNA sequencing of peripheral blood. A total of about 33 samples underwent TCR sequencing: around 13 from persistent and about 20 from newly diagnosed Graves' disease patients. The study was registered as a clinical trial and conducted in China. Paper-wide results and their limitations: The authors noted that the small sample size was a limitation that may lower accuracy. Sequencing and analysis were restricted to the TCR beta chain. Persistent disease showed preferential use of TRBV28, TRBJ1-2 and TRBJ2-5, whereas newly diagnosed disease favored TRBV20-1 and TRBJ2-1. Peripheral blood alone was examined, since thyroid tissue, which constituted the primary lesion, could not be accessed. Persistent Graves' disease patients showed lower TCR Shannon entropy and fewer highly expanded clones than newly diagnosed patients, suggesting clonal expansion. Persistent patients shared more public clonotypes among themselves (more than 2,500) than newly diagnosed patients did (over 900).

Receptor libraries were prepared by multiplex PCR. Instrument on record: Illumina HiSeq 4000. To build TCR beta libraries, CDR3 regions were amplified by Arm-PCR using iRepertoire HTBI primers. Before sequencing, the PCR products underwent gel purification. The study's processing was this. A total of 62 TRBV and about 13 TRBJ segments were identified across samples and were used for gene usage analysis of CDR3 amino acid clonotypes. COPE and FqMerger were used to merge the filtered high-quality paired reads into contigs. Contigs were aligned with BLAST to IMGT TRBV, TRBD and TRBJ reference genes, and CDR3 was defined per IMGT. Clonotypes above 0.1% frequency were classified as highly expanded clones. Shannon entropy was used to measure repertoire diversity, and the Gini coefficient was used to measure V-J evenness. A clonotype found in more than one individual was treated as public. TCRdb trimmed the raw reads at Q25, called clones with MiXCR and kept productive beta chains. Merged by CDR3 protein, the rows form single entries marked with the most common genes and DNA. TCRdb's processing, not the authors' own work, is the source of the V and J calls. The table for this sample lists 510,000 or so distinct CDR3 sequences; around 12% of them were counted only once. More than 8% of the sample is held by the ten biggest clonotypes.

Read against the paper, the sample's time point label means: newly diagnosed GD, antithyroid drugs for less than 3 months. For both TCR sequencing and RNA sequencing, RNA was extracted from PBMCs using TRIzol. The diagnosis of Graves' disease followed American Thyroid Association guidelines. Recruitment of patients was carried out at an endocrinology department in Xi'an, China. Each patient gave 7.5 to 10 milliliters of peripheral blood, collected in an EDTA anticoagulant tube. Ficoll Paque Plus density gradient separation was used to isolate PBMCs, and no further T cell sorting was done. An Agilent 2100 Bioanalyzer and agarose gel were used to check RNA quality, while a NanoDrop 2000 measured RNA concentration. V is pruned by 7 bases and J by 8 bases, leaving 16 bases of the junction without a gene match. Counted from cysteine to phenylalanine, this CDR3 has 15 amino acids. Of the read, only the CDR3 DNA is kept; its 45 bases are in frame from base 1. Per the germline V gene, SQVTM is the CDR1 and ANQGSEA is the CDR2.

Another study also made use of these data, one on T cells in Graves' hyperthyroidism and ophthalmopathy. As the second publication notes: Stable Graves' hyperthyroidism was defined as no progression to ophthalmopathy during 18 months of follow-up. Hyperthyroidism patients were newly diagnosed, with disease duration under 2 months, and aged 18 to 65 years. The study excluded patients with uncontrolled infections, other autoimmune diseases, pregnancy or lactation. Clinical symptoms, serum thyroxine and TRAb, thyroid ultrasound, and orbital computed tomography formed the basis for the diagnoses. The first round of RT-PCR for the TCR CDR3 was performed with the HTBI primer set and the Qiagen OneStep RT-PCR kit. Most expanded thyroid clonotypes (frequency above 0.001) were also detected in blood, a finding suggesting that blood repertoires may reflect thyroid immune responses. In cross-validation, a model built on a 13 V-J signature told ophthalmopathy apart from stable hyperthyroidism with over 85% sensitivity and approximately 81% specificity, and in testing the same model reached 80%/75%. In validation, the model predicted progression to ophthalmopathy with over 65% sensitivity and around 72% specificity, a median of approximately 6.7 months before onset. A discovery cohort of fewer than 110 patients, about 44 with Graves' ophthalmopathy and over 55 with stable Graves' hyperthyroidism, was used to find distinguishing TCR V-J signatures. Prospective prediction of ophthalmopathy was tested in an independent validation cohort of fewer than 20 hyperthyroidism patients and 17 patients who later progressed to ophthalmopathy. The 100 or so discovery patients were divided at random into training and test sets in a 7:3 ratio. The study also compared thyroid tissue and blood T-cell repertoires from a handful of Graves' hyperthyroidism patients. Following sampling, methimazole starting at 30 mg daily was given to hyperthyroidism patients, and high-dose intravenous methylprednisolone was given to ophthalmopathy patients. A second multiplex PCR round built the libraries, followed by size selection and purification. Libraries were sequenced paired-end with 100 bp reads on an Illumina HiSeq2000. SOAPnuke was used to process the raw data, throwing out any read that contained adapters or uncalled bases, had a mean Phred below 15, or lacked an exact constant-primer or identifier match. COPE v1.2.5 was used to merge high-quality paired reads, and clonotypes were defined as unique nucleotide sequences. Clonotypes were aligned to IMGT TRBV, TRBD and TRBJ reference segments using MiTCR v1.1. The analysis included only V-J combinations with a frequency above 0.0001, which together covered 99% to 99.2% of the repertoires. The TCS score was defined as F50 (clonal expansion) divided by E x V (chaos), with BLOSUM62-based TCRdist calculated between CDR3 peptides within each V-J. Welch's t-statistics and random forest reduced fewer than 550 V-J features to fewer than 15, which were used in a naive Bayes classifier (R e1071). Sample size was not statistically predetermined, and blinding of investigators to group allocation was not performed. The paper describes TCR Vbeta CDR3 sequencing of around 140 peripheral blood samples, made up of roughly 45 ophthalmopathy patients, roughly 80 hyperthyroidism patients and roughly 17 progressor patients.

The rearranged chain carries TRBV29-1 and TRBJ1-2; 10 junctional bases match TRBD1. This material consisted of peripheral blood mononuclear cells (PBMCs), taken at new diagnosis, from a patient treated with antithyroid drugs. The origin of this receptor is a woman in her twenties or thirties with Graves disease. Donor details come from another sample of the same person, matched by shared clones. The DNA sequence is TGCAGCGCCTATGATACCCGACAGGGGGCGCGGGGCTACACCTTC. This codes for CSAYDTRQGARGYTF. The CDR3 plus the reference TRBV29-1 and TRBJ1-2 genes for the other parts give the full variable domain: SAVISQKPSRDICQRGTSLTIQCQVDSQVTMMFWYRQQPGQSLTLIATANQGSEATYESGFVIDKFPISRPNLTFSTLTVSNMSPEDSSIYLCSAYDTRQGARGYTFGSGTRLTVV.